This entry concerns a single TCR beta chain. This entry comes from a study of response to subunit inactivated influenza vaccine. MiXCR, run by TCRdb on the RT-PCR reads, gives a single entry per CDR3 protein. The sample has about 540,000 distinct CDR3 sequences; roughly a quarter are singletons. This CDR3 region has 14 residues. Germline trimming cut 6 bases from V and 5 bases from J; bases unmatched to any gene: 5. CDR1 and CDR2 from the germline V gene are SGHAT and FQNNGV. The same specimen was also included in a second study, on T cells expressing NK-cell markers. From that second work: It was by 5'RACE template switching with UMIs that TCR beta cDNA was made. Seropositivity for HCMV was found in seven of the eight sequenced donors, with one seronegative. Sorting in several experiments was restricted by an anti-gamma-delta TCR antibody to alpha-beta TCR T cells. These clonotypes, the leaders elsewhere, also led the CD3+CD56-NKG2C+ fraction in a handful of donors.

The chain combines TRBV11-2 with TRBJ2-1, with TRBD2 matching over 9 bases. The TCR comes from a man in his fifties or sixties who received an inactivated influenza vaccine. Sequences were derived from CD4+ T cells sorted from PBMCs, sampled 11 to 12 days after vaccination. The DNA for the CDR3 is TGTGCCAGCAGAACTAGCGGGCGGAACAATGAGCAGTTCTTC. Amino acid sequence: CASRTSGRNNEQFF.